This T cell receptor (beta chain) was documented in a study of technical replicates of blood from a handful of donors. Sequencing used immunoSEQ multiplex PCR; TCRdb keeps in-frame clones, though not all of them. The table has more than 65,000 clones, around 95% seen once; the top ten hold 0.24%. V was cut by 6 bases and J by 2 bases, with 5 bases left in between. The CDR3 is made up of 11 amino acids. Germline V gives CDR1 SGHRS, CDR2 YFSETQ. The genes are TRBV5-1 and TRBJ1-1; D gene ambiguous. The source material was T cells isolated from PBMCs. This TCR derives from a human donor in good health. The CDR3 sequence is CASTGNTEAFF. The CDR3 DNA is TGCGCCAGCACCGGTAACACTGAAGCTTTCTTT. Complete variable domain (other parts from reference TRBV5-1 and TRBJ1-1): KAGVTQTPRYLIKTRGQQVTLSCSPISGHRSVSWYQQTPGQGLQFLFEYFSETQRNKGNFPGRFSGRQFSNSRSEMNVSTLELGDSALYLCASTGNTEAFFGQGTRLTVV.